This T cell receptor beta chain originates from a study of blood T cell repertoires in COVID-19. The overall study: COVID-19 samples from acute and convalescent phases originated in the United States, Italy and Spain. PBMCs, B-cell-depleted T cells, or T cells were the source of the cDNA or gDNA that made up the material.

The CDR3 totals 14 residues. The germline CDR1 and CDR2 sequences are MDHEN and SYDVKM. V gave up 6 bases and J gave up 7 bases; unmatched junction bases: 9. Original methodology: Estimation of nucleated cell counts relied on the amplification of reference gene primers. TCRdb keeps only in-frame clones here, not all; method: immunoSEQ multiplex PCR. V and J calls and clone size are given by that table; D and trimming were obtained from the DNA. The sample has about 150,000 clones, around three quarters seen once. This clone was seen ten or more times. V usage is TRBV28 and J usage is TRBJ2-1; TRBD2 agrees at 7 bases. Sequencing was carried out using peripheral blood. This clonotype was sampled from a man aged 50 or older with active or convalescent COVID-19. The CDR3 DNA sequence: TGTGCCAGCAGGGTCATAAGCGGGATGAATGAGCAGTTCTTC. Translation: CASRVISGMNEQFF.